These 30 T cell receptor beta chains came from one sample sequenced in a study of cytomegalovirus exposure and HLA in healthy donors. The PCR ran on 60 Vbeta and 13 Jbeta primers. Here immunoSEQ multiplex PCR was the method, and the copy in TCRdb shows in-frame clones only, minus some. Of about 130,000 clones listed, roughly 80% are singletons. The specimen was PBMCs. Receptors were obtained from a man aged 45-65 years in good health and CMV-seronegative.

V is TRBV12-5 and J is TRBJ2-2; tentative D call: TRBD1 (6 bases). The germline V and J ends were trimmed by 4 bases and 4 bases, with 10 bases remaining between them. The CDR3 spans 14 residues. The germline gives CDR1 LGHNT, CDR2 FRNRAP. CDR3 bases: TGTGCTAGTGGTTACGGGACACTCACCGGGGAGCTGTTTTTT. Translating it yields CASGYGTLTGELFF.

The chain has TRBV6-5 and TRBJ1-2; D gene ambiguous. The CDR3 is 15 amino acids. V lost 5 bases and J 0 bases, leaving 13 bases between the germline ends. Per germline, CDR1 MNHEY and CDR2 SVGAGI. CDR3 DNA sequence: TGTGCCAGCAGTCCCTGGGTCGGAGCTAACTATGGCTACACCTTC. Its translation is CASSPWVGANYGYTF.

The rearrangement joins TRBV27 to TRBJ1-1, with 7 bases aligning to TRBD1. V shed 5 bases and J 2 bases; nucleotides not matched to a gene: 5. This CDR3 has 14 residues. Germline V gives CDR1 MNHEY, CDR2 SMNVEV (reference sequence). Here the CDR3 reads CASSPGTVNTEAFF. Written as DNA, the CDR3 is TGTGCCAGCAGTCCAGGGACAGTCAACACTGAAGCTTTCTTT.

V usage is TRBV5-4 and J usage is TRBJ2-2, with 7 bases that match TRBD1. Germline CDR1 and CDR2: SGHNT and YYREEE (reference sequence). V lost 2 bases to trimming and J lost 6 bases; unmatched junction nucleotides: 7. CDR3 length equals 15 residues. As DNA, the CDR3 is TGTGCCAGCAGCTTCTATATAGGGGGCTCCGGGGAGCTGTTTTTT. Translating gives CASSFYIGGSGELFF.

The chain carries TRBV6-5 and TRBJ1-1, with TRBD1 as a possible D gene (5 bases). Germline V gene lookup returns CDR1 MNHEY and CDR2 SVGAGI. V dropped 5 bases and J dropped 5 bases, with 15 bases sitting between them. CDR3 length: 14 residues. CDR3 in amino acids: CASSPGRRETEAFF. In nucleotides, the CDR3 is TGTGCCAGCAGTCCGGGACGGCGGGAGACTGAAGCTTTCTTT.

This clone was observed a single time. This rearrangement joins TRBV19 to TRBJ2-3; 7 bases fit TRBD2. J lost 4 bases, V lost 0 bases, and 7 bases had no gene match. The CDR3 extends over 16 amino acids. In germline, CDR1 is LNHDA, CDR2 SQIVND (reference sequence). CDR3 DNA sequence: TGTGCCAGTAGTATAGACGGACTAGGCTCTCCAGATACGCAGTATTTT. Its translation: CASSIDGLGSPDTQYF.

This clone appeared a few times. The chain employs TRBV4-1 and TRBJ2-1, with 10 bases lining up with TRBD2. V shed 4 bases and J 4 bases; nucleotides not matched to a gene: 10. The CDR3 runs to 17 residues. Germline lookup yields CDR1 MGHRA and CDR2 YSYEKL. This chain's CDR3 is CASSLGWGLARYNEQFF. For the CDR3, the DNA is TGCGCCAGCAGCCTAGGCTGGGGACTAGCGAGGTACAATGAGCAGTTCTTC.

Remarks on this clone: The junction departs from germline at one end; a sequencing error may be responsible. The chain recombines TRBV7-7 with TRBJ2-5, with a possible D match to TRBD1 (6 bases). CDR3 length equals 15 residues. Per the germline V gene, CDR1 is SSHAT and CDR2 is FNYEAQ (reference sequence). In nucleotides, the CDR3 is TGTGCTAGCAGCTTAGGGGCAGGGGCAAGAGAGACCCAGTACTTC. It specifies CASSLGAGARETQYF.

The V and J genes are TRBV29-1 and TRBJ2-3; 13 bases are a match to TRBD2. The CDR3 is 17 amino acids. CDR1 is SQVTM and CDR2 is ANQGSEA in the germline V gene. V dropped 4 bases and J dropped 4; count of bases not matched to a gene: 11. DNA of the CDR3: TGCAGCGTTGCCTCGGGACTAGCGGGACTACGGGCAGATACGCAGTATTTT. Amino acid sequence: CSVASGLAGLRADTQYF.

A word on this clone: One junction end disagrees with the germline gene, perhaps due to a read error. Other DNA sequences from this sample encode an identical CDR3 as well. The CDR3 here is CASSYSAGNYEQYF. CDR3 in DNA: TGTGCCAGCAGTTACTCGGCGGGAAACTACGAGCAGTATTTC. The chain uses TRBV6-5 and TRBJ2-7; the D gene is possibly TRBD2 (6 bases). The CDR3 is made up of 14 amino acids. In germline, CDR1 is MNHEY, CDR2 SVGAGI.

The J gene is TRBJ2-3, the V gene TRBV7-2; maybe TRBD2 (6 bases). In germline, CDR1 is SGHTA, CDR2 FQGNSA. The ends were cut back, 4 bases at V and 8 bases at J, with 10 bases in the middle. The CDR3 sequence is 12 residues long. This CDR3 is CASSSGLSTQYF. The CDR3 DNA reads as TGTGCCAGCAGCTCGGGACTTTCTACGCAGTATTTT.

This clone was detected a few times. This chain connects TRBV19 to TRBJ2-7; possible D gene TRBD2, 5 bases. The CDR3 is made up of 16 amino acids. The V gene lost 2 bases and the J gene lost 5 bases, with 19 bases spanning the gap. CDR1 LNHDA and CDR2 SQIVND come from the germline V gene (reference sequence). Here the CDR3 DNA reads TGTGCCAGTAGTATAAGTCCGGAAAGCGGAGTCCACGAGCAGTACTTC. Amino acids: CASSISPESGVHEQYF.

V gene TRBV28 combines with J gene TRBJ1-2; maybe TRBD1 (5 bases). Germline V CDR1 and CDR2: MDHEN, SYDVKM. The CDR3 is 14 amino acids. V lost 6 bases to trimming and J lost 6 bases, with 17 bases between them. CDR3 protein: CASSPSGTLNGYTF. CDR3 DNA: TGTGCCAGCAGCCCGTCCGGGACTCTAAATGGCTACACCTTC.

The CDR3 DNA is TGTGCCAGCAGCTTAATTGCTAGCGGGAGTGGGGAGACCCAGTACTTC. Translation gives CASSLIASGSGETQYF. The V gene is TRBV7-2, the J gene TRBJ2-5, with TRBD2 matching over 10 bases. J lost 5 bases, V lost 2 bases, and 8 bases had no gene match. Germline-derived CDR1 and CDR2 are SGHTA and FQGNSA. CDR3 size: 16 residues.

The chain joins TRBV18 to TRBJ1-1, with 7 bases lining up with TRBD1. CDR1 and CDR2 from the germline V gene are KGHSH and LQKENI. With V trimmed by 2 bases and J by 0 bases, 6 bases remained unmatched. CDR3 size: 16 residues. Written as DNA, the CDR3 is TGTGCCAGCTCACCAGGAACAGGGGACATGAACACTGAAGCTTTCTTT. Its translation: CASSPGTGDMNTEAFF.

This clone has a single count. The chain has TRBV28 and TRBJ1-1; 8 bases fit TRBD1. The CDR3 length is 13 residues. Losses at the gene ends were 4 bases for V and 8 bases for J; bases not matched to a gene: 6. Looked up from germline, CDR1 is MDHEN and CDR2 is SYDVKM. The CDR3, as DNA: TGTGCCAGCAGTTGGCCTGACAGGGGAGAAGCTTTCTTT. Translated, it gives CASSWPDRGEAFF.

Notes on this clone: One junction end disagrees with the germline gene, perhaps due to a read error. The chain carries TRBV5-1 and TRBJ2-5; 7 nucleotides align to TRBD1. This CDR3 contains 13 residues. From germline, CDR1 is SGHRS and CDR2 YFSETQ. CDR3 region: CAGSLGQKETQYF. The CDR3, as DNA: TGCGCCGGCAGCTTGGGACAGAAAGAGACCCAGTACTTC.

This chain uses TRBV12-5 with TRBJ1-5; D is unclear. Germline V gene data show CDR1 as LGHNT and CDR2 as FRNRAP. Trimming pared 0 bases from V and 0 bases from J, leaving 18 bases between. The CDR3 totals 19 residues. The CDR3 nucleotides are TGTGCTAGTGGTTTGGTACTCCCCTTTTACCCTCATAGCAATCAGCCCCAGCATTTT. Translation gives CASGLVLPFYPHSNQPQHF.

The rearrangement joins TRBV6-4 to TRBJ2-6; no reliable D call. The V end was cut by 3 bases, the J end by 3 bases, with 6 bases between. The CDR3 length is 14 residues. Germline CDR1 MRHNA, CDR2 SNTAGT. CDR3 loop: CASSETGGANVLTF. The CDR3 nucleotides are TGTGCCAGCAGTGAAACGGGTGGGGCCAACGTCCTGACTTTC.

The chain recombines TRBV4-1 with TRBJ1-2; 8 bases are shared with TRBD1. Germline CDR1 reads MGHRA; CDR2 reads YSYEKL. The ends lost 2 bases at V and 7 bases at J; junction bases unmatched: 9. The CDR3 is 15 amino acids. DNA of the CDR3: TGCGCCAGCAGCCAATTAAAATGGACAGGGTCTGGCTACACCTTC. This encodes CASSQLKWTGSGYTF.

The CDR3 spells CASSFRGVNSGLFF. The CDR3 DNA is TGTGCCAGCAGCTTCAGGGGTGTGAATTCGGGACTGTTTTTT. The V gene is TRBV11-2, the J gene TRBJ1-4; D is perhaps TRBD1 (6 bases). Germline-derived CDR1 and CDR2 are SGHAT and FQNNGV. This CDR3 is built from 14 residues. The V and J ends lost 3 bases and 13 bases respectively, with 18 bases between them.

The rearrangement joins TRBV10-3 to TRBJ2-7, with 9 nucleotides matching TRBD2. The CDR3 totals 15 residues. Germline trimming cut 4 bases from V and 5 bases from J; bases unmatched to any gene: 9. The germline CDR1 and CDR2 sequences are ENHRY and SYGVKD. The CDR3 region has the DNA TGTGCCATCAGTGGGATAGCGGGGGAGGTCCACGAGCAGTACTTC. Translated: CAISGIAGEVHEQYF.

This chain connects TRBV2 to TRBJ2-3; possibly TRBD2 for D (6 bases). Germline CDR1 SNHLY, CDR2 FYNNEI. The CDR3 covers 14 residues. V lost 5 bases to trimming and J lost 5 bases, with 14 bases between them. CDR3: CASSTQTSGDTQYF. CDR3 sequence (DNA): TGTGCCAGCAGTACTCAGACTAGTGGAGATACGCAGTATTTT.

The chain is built from TRBV28 and TRBJ1-3, with D hard to call. Germline V gene sequence: CDR1 MDHEN, CDR2 SYDVKM. The V gene lost 3 bases and the J gene lost 0 bases, with 15 bases spanning the gap. The CDR3 totals 17 residues. The CDR3 DNA sequence: TGTGCCAGCAGTTTGGGCACCCCTGGCTACTCTGGAAACACCATATATTTT. Translating gives CASSLGTPGYSGNTIYF.

The V call is TRBV13, the J call TRBJ2-3, with 7 bases lining up with TRBD1. V shed 4 bases and J 0 bases; nucleotides not matched to a gene: 4. CDR3 length: 15 amino acids. Germline V gives CDR1 PRHDT, CDR2 FYEKMQ (reference sequence). The CDR3 region is CASSSGQTSTDTQYF. Here the CDR3 DNA reads TGTGCCAGCAGCTCGGGACAGACAAGCACAGATACGCAGTATTTT.

The V call is TRBV27, the J call TRBJ1-5, with unresolved D. Germline V gives CDR1 MNHEY, CDR2 SMNVEV (reference sequence). V lost 5 bases to trimming and J lost 0 bases, with 14 bases between them. The CDR3 totals 16 residues. The chain's CDR3 is CASSRSAGDSNQPQHF. The CDR3 region has the DNA TGTGCCAGCAGTCGATCGGCCGGGGATAGCAATCAGCCCCAGCATTTT.

The chain couples TRBV2 to TRBJ2-3, with 7 bases lining up with TRBD2. Germline V gene sequence: CDR1 SNHLY, CDR2 FYNNEI. The trim removed 1 base at V and 4 bases at J, leaving 11 bases unmatched. This CDR3 is 17 amino acids long. In DNA form, the CDR3 reads TGTGCCAGCAGTGAAGATTCCCATATAGCGGGCGCAGATACGCAGTATTTT. This translates into CASSEDSHIAGADTQYF.

The chain combines TRBV15 with TRBJ1-4; possibly TRBD1 for D (6 bases). Trimming removed 5 bases from V and 7 bases from J, with 11 bases in between. CDR1 and CDR2 from the germline V gene are LNHNV and YYDKDF (reference sequence). CDR3 size: 13 residues. Here the CDR3 reads CATSGGQGEKLFF. In nucleotides, the CDR3 is TGTGCCACCAGCGGGGGCCAAGGTGAAAAACTGTTTTTT.

A note on this clone: The germline gene is not matched at one end of the junction; a read error may be the cause. The chain links TRBV30 to TRBJ2-5, with a tentative D call TRBD1 (5 bases). Germline loops: CDR1 GTSNPN, CDR2 SVGIG (reference sequence). This CDR3 contains 13 residues. This CDR3 is CAWSVGHQETQYF. The DNA for the CDR3 is TGTGCCTGGAGTGTCGGACACCAGGAGACCCAGTACTTC.

The chain joins TRBV5-1 to TRBJ2-5; no clear D gene. This CDR3 region has 13 residues. Germline CDR1 SGHRS, CDR2 YFSETQ. Trimming shortened V by 4 bases and J by 5 bases, and 12 bases separated the two germline ends. This CDR3 is CASSNGYGETQYF. The CDR3 nucleotides read TGCGCCAGCAGCAACGGGTACGGGGAGACCCAGTACTTC.